The 27 T cell receptor beta chains below were found in one sample sequenced in a study of CD8+ T cells in alopecia areata. Sequencing used cDNA as its template, made by extracting RNA and reverse transcribing it. Method: immunoSEQ multiplex PCR; TCRdb's copy keeps in-frame clones and lacks some. The profile shows 150,000 or so clones, 87% of them singletons. The specimen was CD8+ T cells sorted from blood, collected at week 0. The receptors were gathered from a human donor with alopecia areata.

This chain connects TRBV5-5 to TRBJ2-1, with D perhaps given as TRBD1 or TRBD2 (5 bases each). V was clipped by 3 bases and J by 7 bases, with 17 bases between them. The CDR3 has 15 residues. CDR1 SGHKS and CDR2 YYEKEE come from the germline V gene (reference sequence). Here the CDR3 DNA reads TGTGCCAGCAGCTCGACCCTTGGGACGGAGAATGAGCAGTTCTTC. It specifies CASSSTLGTENEQFF.

The chain has TRBV27 and TRBJ2-5; 10 nucleotides match TRBD1. CDR1 and CDR2 (germline): MNHEY, SMNVEV (reference sequence). V gave up 3 bases and J gave up 5 bases; unmatched junction bases: 6. The CDR3 sequence is 15 residues long. Written as DNA, the CDR3 is TGTGCCAGCAGTTTGGGACAGGGGATGGGGGAGACCCAGTACTTC. It is translated as CASSLGQGMGETQYF.

V usage is TRBV7-8 and J usage is TRBJ2-1; D tentatively fits TRBD1 or TRBD2 (6 bases each). This CDR3 has 13 amino acids. Trimming took 1 base from V and 8 from J, leaving 9 bases between them. The germline V gene has CDR1 SGHVS and CDR2 FQNEAQ. The CDR3, as DNA: TGTGCCAGCAGCTTAGAGGGGGACTATGAGCAGTTCTTC. It yields the protein CASSLEGDYEQFF.

This sequence joins TRBV29-1 and TRBJ2-1, with 11 bases matching TRBD2. The V segment lost 3 bases and the J segment 10 bases; nucleotides outside the gene matches: 11. The CDR3 runs 15 residues. Per the germline V gene, CDR1 is SQVTM and CDR2 is ANQGSEA. This chain's CDR3 is CSVELSGGVMSEQFF. CDR3 in DNA: TGCAGCGTTGAGCTTAGCGGGGGGGTTATGTCGGAGCAGTTCTTC.

The CDR3 sequence is CASSPDFRDRGRYNEQFF. The CDR3 DNA follows: TGTGCCAGCAGCCCAGATTTCAGGGACAGGGGGCGGTACAATGAGCAGTTCTTC. V is TRBV14 and J is TRBJ2-1, with TRBD1 matching 12 bases. The germline gives CDR1 SGHDN, CDR2 FVKESK. With V trimmed by 4 bases and J by 4 bases, 11 bases remained unmatched. The CDR3 consists of 18 residues.

J is TRBJ2-5 and V is TRBV4-1, with D possibly being TRBD1 or TRBD2 (5 bases each). The germline CDR1 and CDR2 sequences are MGHRA and YSYEKL. V shed 4 bases and J shed 5 bases, with 8 bases lying between them. The CDR3 covers 12 residues. The CDR3 nucleotides are TGCGCCAGCAGCCTGGGACCTGAGACCCAGTACTTC. This encodes CASSLGPETQYF.

The chain has TRBV30 and TRBJ1-5; 9 bases are shared with TRBD1. The CDR3 is made up of 14 amino acids. From germline, CDR1 is GTSNPN and CDR2 SVGIG (reference sequence). The trim removed 5 bases at V and 7 bases at J, leaving 9 bases unmatched. The CDR3 DNA follows: TGTGCCTGGGCGCAGGGACAGGGAGTACAGCCCCAGCATTTT. Residues: CAWAQGQGVQPQHF.

This clone was recorded a few times. The chain links TRBV29-1 to TRBJ1-5, with D unclear. The germline gives CDR1 SQVTM, CDR2 ANQGSEA. V was clipped by 7 bases and J by 8 bases, with 9 bases between them. The CDR3 has 10 residues. CDR3 bases: TGCAGCGCTCCAAGGGAGCCCCAGCATTTT. Its translation: CSAPREPQHF.

A remark on this clone: The same CDR3 can be traced to other DNA sequences in this sample. The genes are TRBV7-3 and TRBJ2-3, with D possibly being TRBD1 (5 bases). V was trimmed by 0 bases and J by 0 bases, leaving 7 bases between them. The germline CDR1 and CDR2 sequences are SGHTA and FQGTGA. The CDR3 loop spans 15 amino acids. CDR3 nucleotide sequence: TGTGCCAGCAGCTTAACAGGGGCTAGCACAGATACGCAGTATTTT. Translation gives CASSLTGASTDTQYF.

The chain has TRBV5-4 and TRBJ2-5, with D possibly matching TRBD1 (6 bases). CDR1 is SGHNT and CDR2 is YYREEE in the germline V gene (reference sequence). V lost 4 bases to trimming and J lost 1 base, with 17 bases between them. The CDR3 length is 16 residues. As DNA, the CDR3 is TGTGCCAGCAGCCTTGGACAGCAGCGCCTCCAAGAGACCCAGTACTTC. Its protein product is CASSLGQQRLQETQYF.

The chain has TRBV11-2 and TRBJ2-7, with D perhaps TRBD1 (6 bases). Between the trimmed V and J ends, which lost 6 bases and 4 bases, there was a span of 16 bases. In germline, CDR1 is SGHAT, CDR2 FQNNGV. The CDR3 is 14 amino acids. The chain's CDR3 is CASRAQDSKYEQYF. The DNA for the CDR3 is TGTGCCAGCAGGGCTCAGGACAGTAAATACGAGCAGTACTTC.

Remarks on this clone: This CDR3 is also generated by other DNA sequences in the sample. The V call is TRBV7-9, the J call TRBJ2-1; no reliable D call. The ends were cut back, 2 bases at V and 3 bases at J, with 2 bases in the middle. The germline CDR1 and CDR2 sequences are SEHNR and FQNEAQ (reference sequence). This CDR3 region has 12 residues. Here the CDR3 reads CASSLSYNEQFF. The DNA for the CDR3 is TGTGCCAGCAGCTTAAGCTACAATGAGCAGTTCTTC.

The chain combines TRBV10-2 with TRBJ1-1; D unclear. CDR3 length: 12 residues. Germline V gene lookup returns CDR1 WSHSY and CDR2 SAAADI. Deletions cut 6 bases from V and 7 bases from J, with 12 bases between. CDR3 sequence (DNA): TGCGCCAGCAGGGATGAGGAGATTGAAGCTTTCTTT. This sequence encodes CASRDEEIEAFF.

The chain uses TRBV2 and TRBJ2-7, with 7 bases matching TRBD1. CDR3 length equals 14 residues. V lost 3 bases and J lost 2; bases outside the gene matches: 4. CDR1 and CDR2 (germline): SNHLY, FYNNEI. DNA for the CDR3: TGTGCCAGCAGTGAGACAGGGAGCACCTACGAGCAGTACTTC. It is translated as CASSETGSTYEQYF.

The chain links TRBV5-4 to TRBJ2-1; D is possibly TRBD2 (6 bases). Germline V gives CDR1 SGHNT, CDR2 YYREEE (reference sequence). V was clipped by 5 bases and J by 6 bases, with 18 bases between them. The CDR3 has 15 amino acids. CDR3 in DNA: TGTGCCAGCAGGCAGGTAGGCGGGATCGTCAATGAGCAGTTCTTC. Protein product: CASRQVGGIVNEQFF.

This clone was seen only once. The rearrangement joins TRBV6-1 to TRBJ2-7; D unresolved. Germline V CDR1 and CDR2: MNHNS, SASEGT. Deletions cut 5 bases from V and 3 bases from J, with 2 bases between. This CDR3 has 10 residues. The DNA for the CDR3 is TGTGCCAGCAGTTACTACGAGCAGTACTTC. Encoded protein: CASSYYEQYF.

The chain employs TRBV7-9 and TRBJ2-5; D unclear. The DNA end is a closer match to TRBJ2-7, so the J assignment may be wrong. Germline loops: CDR1 SEHNR, CDR2 FQNEAQ (reference sequence). This CDR3 region has 15 residues. The CDR3 sequence: CASSSPLDGDYEQYF. The CDR3 region has the DNA TGTGCCAGCAGTTCCCCTTTAGATGGGGACTACGAGCAGTACTTC.

The V call is TRBV6-1, the J call TRBJ2-5; D unclear. CDR1 and CDR2 (germline): MNHNS, SASEGT. Deletions cut 1 base from V and 1 base from J, with 7 bases between. CDR3 size: 14 residues. The CDR3: CASSEDTTQETQYF. CDR3 coding DNA: TGTGCCAGCAGTGAAGATACTACCCAAGAGACCCAGTACTTC.

This chain uses TRBV29-1 with TRBJ2-1; 7 bases fit TRBD1. This CDR3 has 14 amino acids. The V gene's germline CDR1 is SQVTM and CDR2 ANQGSEA. V lost 6 bases and J lost 4; bases outside the gene matches: 9. CDR3 sequence: CSVVETGYYNEQFF. The DNA for the CDR3 is TGCAGCGTCGTCGAGACAGGGTATTACAATGAGCAGTTCTTC.

The rearrangement uses TRBV7-9 and TRBJ2-1; D remains unclear. This CDR3 has 18 amino acids. Trimming cost V 3 bases and J 5 bases, with 23 bases left between them. CDR1 and CDR2 (germline): SEHNR, FQNEAQ (reference sequence). The CDR3 bases are TGTGCCAGCAGCTTTAGTGCTCTAACGCGAGAACAAAACAATGAGCAGTTCTTC. Translated, it gives CASSFSALTREQNNEQFF.

This clone was detected a few times. This chain links TRBV29-1 with TRBJ2-1; weak D call: TRBD1 (6 bases). This CDR3 has 16 residues. V was clipped by 0 bases and J by 3 bases, with 15 bases between them. The V gene's germline CDR1 is SQVTM and CDR2 ANQGSEA. CDR3 nucleotide sequence: TGCAGCGTTGAAGATCCCGACAGGTCGGGCTACAATGAGCAGTTCTTC. Translating gives CSVEDPDRSGYNEQFF.

The chain links TRBV27 to TRBJ1-1, with D unclear. The CDR3 consists of 14 residues. With 3 bases removed from V and 0 bases from J, the gap between germline ends came to 8 bases. The germline V gene has CDR1 MNHEY and CDR2 SMNVEV (reference sequence). The CDR3 nucleotides are TGTGCCAGCAGTTTTAATGCAGTGAACACTGAAGCTTTCTTT. The encoded protein is CASSFNAVNTEAFF.

V and J are TRBV6-1 and TRBJ1-2; D unclear. CDR1 is MNHNS, CDR2 SASEGT, per germline. V gave up 5 bases and J gave up 8 bases, with 15 bases separating them. The CDR3 totals 13 residues. Here the CDR3 DNA reads TGTGCCAGCAGTCCTACGGGGTCTTTCGGCTACACCTTC. Amino acid sequence: CASSPTGSFGYTF.

The rearrangement links TRBV11-2 to TRBJ2-3; D possibly corresponds to TRBD1 (6 bases). The germline gives CDR1 SGHAT, CDR2 FQNNGV. Trimming cost V 4 bases and J 4 bases, with 21 bases left between them. The length of the CDR3 is 17 residues. The CDR3 here is CASSWPPLGGGADTQYF. In DNA form, the CDR3 reads TGTGCCAGCAGCTGGCCCCCCCTAGGGGGTGGGGCAGATACGCAGTATTTT.

The rearrangement links TRBV7-9 to TRBJ2-7; weak D call: TRBD1 (5 bases). Per germline, CDR1 SEHNR and CDR2 FQNEAQ (reference sequence). The CDR3 length is 13 residues. V gave up 3 bases and J gave up 5 bases, with 11 bases separating them. CDR3 sequence: CASSFSGSDEQYF. The CDR3 DNA sequence: TGTGCCAGCAGCTTTTCAGGGTCCGACGAGCAGTACTTC.

This clone was picked up a small number of times. The chain recombines TRBV10-3 with TRBJ2-1, with 8 bases that match TRBD2. CDR1 is ENHRY and CDR2 is SYGVKD in the germline V gene. This CDR3 spans 16 amino acids. With 0 bases clipped from V and 7 bases from J, the junction kept 8 bases outside the gene matches. The CDR3 region is CAISESGGLDDNEQFF. CDR3 nucleotide sequence: TGTGCCATCAGTGAGTCGGGGGGACTAGACGATAATGAGCAGTTCTTC.

V and J are TRBV25-1 and TRBJ2-2; no clear D. Trimming pared 1 base from V and 7 bases from J, leaving 13 bases between. The germline gives CDR1 MGHDK, CDR2 SYGVNS. CDR3 size: 15 residues. The CDR3 loop reads CASSEFVEEDGELFF. CDR3 coding DNA: TGTGCCAGCAGTGAATTTGTCGAAGAAGACGGGGAGCTGTTTTTT.